This T cell receptor beta chain originates from a study of CD8 T cells in Susac syndrome. At the level of the study: There were Susac syndrome patients who were therapy-naive at blood draw, others on corticosteroids, and others on intravenous immunoglobulin alone.

The RNA, 0.5 to 1 ug, was put through reverse transcription using random hexamers. TCRdb analysed the immunoSEQ multiplex PCR reads with MiXCR anew, one entry per CDR3 protein. The sample includes over 120,000 distinct CDR3 sequences, 95% of them seen just once. The material sequenced was CD4+ T cells from PBMCs. The sequence was obtained from a human donor with Susac syndrome.

CDR3 loop: CSAIGTPGAFF. The CDR3 DNA follows: TGCAGTGCTATTGGCACGCCGGGAGCTTTCTTT. The chain employs TRBV20-1 and TRBJ1-1; the D is unclear. The CDR3 has 11 residues. With 4 bases removed from V and 10 bases from J, the gap between germline ends came to 13 bases. Germline CDR1 is DFQATT and CDR2 is SNEGSKA (reference sequence).